This TCR beta chain was found in a study of cytomegalovirus exposure and HLA in healthy donors (TCRdb year 2017). Background on the whole study: An earlier analysis of 587 of the donors reported more than 250 Gb of sequence data and some 120 million unique TCR beta sequences from some 180 million T cells. Typing coverage differed by locus: A, B, C, DRB1 and DQB1 were typed in roughly 620-640 donors, DQA1 in approximately 520, DPA1 in approximately 600, and DPB1 in approximately 450. All discovery cohort repertoires had been generated on a single sequencing platform. A separate validation cohort of 100 to 150 different subjects was used in addition to the 666-subject first cohort. An earlier analysis of 587 of the donors used high-throughput TCR beta sequencing to judge whether each TCR beta V gene segment behaved as functional or pseudogenic. To predict cytomegalovirus infection status, the study brought together high-throughput TCR immunosequencing, statistical association of individual TCRs with disease status, and machine learning. Among the roughly 410 genotyped donors, approximately 82% belonged to the genetic ancestry cluster associated with self-reported Caucasian donors. The study used immunosequencing to profile the T cell repertoires of hundreds of subjects and linked those repertoires to cytomegalovirus serostatus. Approximately 330 gigabases of sequencing data and 70 million to 100 million unique TCR sequences made up an early release that covered approximately 650 HLA-typed donors. In the later analysis, no new phenotypic data were used to find candidate immune exposures; instead, reliance was placed on TCR beta sequences and their occurrence across donors. Because of strong linkage in the cohort, four or five DR-DQ haplotypes were treated as single units for association and clustering. A later analysis re-examined previously published TCR beta repertoires from 600 to 700 donors and added high-resolution HLA genotyping to investigate patterns of TCR occurrence. Among around 400 genotyped donors of the cohort, an average of roughly 230,000 unique TCR beta nucleotide sequences was sequenced per donor, of which 15% to 20% were non-productive. Donor age, sex, ethnicity and CMV serostatus were compiled alongside the repertoire data. A later genetic analysis used genome-wide SNP genotypes for about 55% of the 666 donors, treating that subset as a discovery cohort. HLA typing covered class I and class II loci at four-digit resolution. The study aimed to test whether cataloging public T cell receptors could reveal signatures of past pathogen exposure. What the work shows at the level of the full study, not this receptor alone: In this cohort, only TCR beta chains were sequenced, and detectable features were limited by the absence of alpha or paired-chain data. In vitro tests confirmed that a few of the cytomegalovirus-associated TCR beta chains recognize cytomegalovirus antigens. According to a later analysis, parvovirus B19, influenza, CMV and Epstein-Barr virus appeared linked to several top co-occurrence clusters. A later genetic analysis reported fewer N-insertions in productive TCRs among donors in an Asian-associated ancestry cluster than the roughly 700-donor mean. Most TCR sequences were observed very rarely across donors, whereas some public TCRs were present in many individuals. A total of 164 TCR beta chains were listed by the study as associated with cytomegalovirus. An association between a missense DCLRE1C variant and V-gene and J-gene trimming of TCR beta chains was found in a later genetic analysis and replicated in an independent cohort. Specific HLA alleles were associated with 16,951 TCR beta sequences at a false discovery rate of 0.05 in a later analysis. Because HLA typing was unavailable for some donors at each locus, only the typed subset was used in association tests. A later analysis found that TCR association rates varied across HLA loci, with DRB1 alleles showing the most associated TCRs and HLA-C alleles the fewest. The classifier was reported to diagnose cytomegalovirus status with high specificity and sensitivity in both the original and validation cohorts. When HLA alleles, especially DR and DQ, strongly co-occurred, TCR associations were difficult to assign to individual alleles. It was suggested by the authors that the approach could potentially be generalized to other disease states and immunological phenotypes. Immune exposure information for the cohort was limited to CMV serostatus. A further reported finding was that TCR beta sequences accurately predicted the HLA-A and HLA-B alleles for most subjects in the first cohort. In a later analysis, most CMV-associated TCR beta chains were found to appear HLA-restricted, with HLA associations seemingly driven largely by CMV exposure. In a later analysis, HLA-associated TCR beta chains showed more clonal expansion and lower generation probabilities than non-associated chains that were equally common. Because counts were too low, 15 to 20 rarely observed V segments, including chromosome 9 orphons, were left out of the earlier analysis of 587 of the donors. In an earlier analysis of around 600 of the donors, most TCR beta V segments appeared in productive rearrangements about 87% or about 30% of the time, broadly matching IMGT annotations. The sequencing pipeline was judged likely to have produced a cluster of highly shared sequence variants as a technical artifact. The presence/absence analyses assumed that sequencing depth was roughly uniform across donors, and that assumption may not be true. Linkage disequilibrium might explain the correlated functional status among segregating V segments, but an unknown experimental factor could not be excluded.

A word on this clone: No antigen is known for it. Nothing much larger sits one base from this clone, and base qualities are not available. The sample holds other DNA sequences that translate to the same CDR3.

In total, roughly 670 healthy bone marrow donors made up the cohort. At the time of sampling, all cohort members were nominally healthy, though unrecorded immune exposures were likely present. The donor tested CMV seronegative, placing the donor among the 350 to 400 seronegative members of the cohort. Every donor gave a peripheral blood sample, and the peripheral blood mononuclear cells from that sample were used for TCR beta sequencing. Genomic DNA was extracted from the blood cell samples with the Qiagen DNeasy Blood Extraction Kit. The protocol used for the library was the immunoSEQ multiplex PCR assay. For the multiplex PCR, a mixture combining 60 forward primers for TCR Vbeta segments and 13 reverse primers for TCR Jbeta segments was used. Amplification of the CDR3 region of rearranged TCR beta genes was performed with a multiplex PCR assay on genomic DNA. On the Illumina HiSeq System, the amplified TCR beta libraries were sequenced as 87-base-pair reads. As for the authors' bioinformatics: A later analysis counted about 82 million unique TCR beta chains across the 500 to 850 repertoires, and some 11 million of these chains were shared by at least two donors. To remove PCR and sequencing errors, raw reads were error-corrected and collapsed into unique sequences using a nearest-neighbor algorithm that merged closely related sequences. V, D and J gene segments were assigned by aligning CDR3 sequences to IMGT reference sequences. Each retained sequence needed at least a six-nucleotide match to both a V gene segment and a J gene segment. Rearrangements were classified as productive when the CDR3 lacked stop codons and remained in frame with V and J, and all other rearrangements were classified as non-productive. Following IMGT convention, CDR3 was defined as the stretch from the second conserved V-encoded cysteine up to the conserved J-encoded phenylalanine. In an earlier analysis of more than 550 of the donors, sequences lacking an unambiguous match to a single V gene segment were excluded. An earlier analysis of a few hundred of the donors called V segments functional above 56.7% productive rearrangements and segregating when the between-donor standard deviation exceeded 5%. A statistical classification framework was developed to diagnose cytomegalovirus status using the catalog of TCR beta chain sequences. A later analysis assigned V and J genes by comparing TCR nucleotide sequences with IMGT/GENE-DB human TR gene sequences. In a later analysis, CDR3 sequences and most-parsimonious VDJ recombination scenarios were assigned using the TCRdist pipeline. In a later analysis, each TCR beta chain was defined by its CDR3 amino acid sequence together with its V-gene family, and reads lacking a unique V-gene family were excluded. As a way to deal with suspected cross-contamination and a sequencing artifact, a later analysis dropped hundreds of nucleotide sequences that were highly shared and had low generation probability. A later analysis calculated a clonal expansion index for each public chain from normalized within-repertoire ranks of inferred template counts. A later analysis computed generation probabilities with a VDJ recombination model fitted to out-of-frame rearrangements, and checked the results against IGoR. A later analysis scored TCR-TCR, TCR-HLA and TCR-CMV co-occurrence with hypergeometric tests, applying a repertoire-size bias correction to TCR pairs. False discovery rates were estimated in a later analysis by permuting HLA or CMV assignments 20 times. In a later analysis, co-occurring TCRs were grouped with DBSCAN, and TCRdist sequence similarity was added when clustering was performed within HLA-allele-positive subsets. Repertoires with fewer than 30,000 or more than 120,000 public chains, plus five repertoires with anomalous nucleotide sharing, were excluded from co-occurrence clustering. TCRdb holds this immuneACCESS table with in-frame rearrangements only. Some clones are missing; in checked studies, unresolved V genes explain under half, and the rest has no known cause. From that table come the V and J calls and clone size; the DNA was used to work out D and trimming. This sample has about 140,000 clones in its table, and 61% of those were observed once. The ten most abundant clones make up about 1.8% of the sample.

The receptor's source is a male donor in good health and CMV-seronegative. The sequencing input was PBMCs.

The CDR3 in this case is CASMAERAFF. The DNA reads TGTGCCAGCATGGCTGAGCGAGCTTTCTTT. The V and J genes are TRBV6-6 and TRBJ1-1, with no confident D gene call. Trimming takes 7 bases from V and 10 bases from J, and the germline ends sit 10 bases apart. Taken from the germline V gene (reference sequence), the CDR1 and CDR2 loops are MNHNY and SVGAGI. The CDR3 sequence holds 10 residues, the cysteine and phenylalanine included. The kept DNA is CDR3 alone, 30 bases in frame from the first base.